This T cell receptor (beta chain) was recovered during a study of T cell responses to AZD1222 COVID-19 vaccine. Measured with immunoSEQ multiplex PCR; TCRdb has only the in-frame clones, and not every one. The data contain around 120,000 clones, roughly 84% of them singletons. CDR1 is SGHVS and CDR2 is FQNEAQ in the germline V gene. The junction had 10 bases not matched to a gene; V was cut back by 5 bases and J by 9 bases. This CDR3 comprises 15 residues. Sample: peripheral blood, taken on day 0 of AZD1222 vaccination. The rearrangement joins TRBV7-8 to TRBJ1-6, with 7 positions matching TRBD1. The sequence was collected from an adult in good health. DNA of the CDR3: TGTGCCAGCAGCGCAGACCTGACAGGGAGTTCACCCCTCCACTTT. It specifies CASSADLTGSSPLHF. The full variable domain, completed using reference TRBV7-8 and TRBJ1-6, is GAGVSQSPRYKVAKRGQDVALRCDPISGHVSLFWYQQALGQGPEFLTYFQNEAQLDKSGLPSDRFFAERPEGSVSTLKIQRTQQEDSAVYLCASSADLTGSSPLHFGNGTRLTVT.